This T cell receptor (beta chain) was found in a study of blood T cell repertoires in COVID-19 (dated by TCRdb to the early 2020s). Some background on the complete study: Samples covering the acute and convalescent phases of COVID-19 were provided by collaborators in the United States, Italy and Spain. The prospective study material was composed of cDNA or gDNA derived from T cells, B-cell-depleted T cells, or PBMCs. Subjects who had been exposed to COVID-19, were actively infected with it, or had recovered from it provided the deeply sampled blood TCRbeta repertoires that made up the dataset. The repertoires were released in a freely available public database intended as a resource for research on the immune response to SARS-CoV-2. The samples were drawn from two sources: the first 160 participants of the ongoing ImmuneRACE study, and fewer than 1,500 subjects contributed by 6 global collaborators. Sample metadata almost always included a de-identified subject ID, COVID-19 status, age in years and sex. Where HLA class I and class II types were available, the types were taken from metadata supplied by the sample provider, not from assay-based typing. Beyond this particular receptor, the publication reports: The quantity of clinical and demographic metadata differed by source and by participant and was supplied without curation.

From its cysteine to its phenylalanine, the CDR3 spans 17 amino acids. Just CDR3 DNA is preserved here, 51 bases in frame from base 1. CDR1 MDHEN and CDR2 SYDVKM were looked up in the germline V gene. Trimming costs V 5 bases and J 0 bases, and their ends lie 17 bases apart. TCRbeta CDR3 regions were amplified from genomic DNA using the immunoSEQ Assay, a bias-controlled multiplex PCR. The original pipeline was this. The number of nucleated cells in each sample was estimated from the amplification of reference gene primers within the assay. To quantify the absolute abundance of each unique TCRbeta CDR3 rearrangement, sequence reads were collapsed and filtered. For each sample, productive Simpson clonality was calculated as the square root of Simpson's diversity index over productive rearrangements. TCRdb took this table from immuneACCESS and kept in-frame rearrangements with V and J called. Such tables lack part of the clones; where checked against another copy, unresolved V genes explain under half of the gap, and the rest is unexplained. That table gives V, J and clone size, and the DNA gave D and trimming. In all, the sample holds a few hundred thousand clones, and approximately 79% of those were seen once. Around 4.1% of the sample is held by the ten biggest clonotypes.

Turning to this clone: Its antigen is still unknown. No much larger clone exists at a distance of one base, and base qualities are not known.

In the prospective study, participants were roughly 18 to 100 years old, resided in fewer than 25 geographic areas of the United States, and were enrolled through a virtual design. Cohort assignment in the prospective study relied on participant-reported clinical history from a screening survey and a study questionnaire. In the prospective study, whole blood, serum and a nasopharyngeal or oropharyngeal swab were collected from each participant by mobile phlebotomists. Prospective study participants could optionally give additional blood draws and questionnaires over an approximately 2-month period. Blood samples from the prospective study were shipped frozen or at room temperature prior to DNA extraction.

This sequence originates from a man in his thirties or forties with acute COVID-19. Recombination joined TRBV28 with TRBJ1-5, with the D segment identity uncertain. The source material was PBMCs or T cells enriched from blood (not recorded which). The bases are TGTGCCAGCAGTATTGTTGGATGGCAGGCTAGCAATCAGCCCCAGCATTTT. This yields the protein CASSIVGWQASNQPQHF. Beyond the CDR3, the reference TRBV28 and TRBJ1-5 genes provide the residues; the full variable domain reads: DVKVTQSSRYLVKRTGEKVFLECVQDMDHENMFWYRQDPGLGLRLIYFSYDVKMKEKGDIPEGYSVSREKKERFSLILESASTNQTSMYLCASSIVGWQASNQPQHFGDGTRLSIL.